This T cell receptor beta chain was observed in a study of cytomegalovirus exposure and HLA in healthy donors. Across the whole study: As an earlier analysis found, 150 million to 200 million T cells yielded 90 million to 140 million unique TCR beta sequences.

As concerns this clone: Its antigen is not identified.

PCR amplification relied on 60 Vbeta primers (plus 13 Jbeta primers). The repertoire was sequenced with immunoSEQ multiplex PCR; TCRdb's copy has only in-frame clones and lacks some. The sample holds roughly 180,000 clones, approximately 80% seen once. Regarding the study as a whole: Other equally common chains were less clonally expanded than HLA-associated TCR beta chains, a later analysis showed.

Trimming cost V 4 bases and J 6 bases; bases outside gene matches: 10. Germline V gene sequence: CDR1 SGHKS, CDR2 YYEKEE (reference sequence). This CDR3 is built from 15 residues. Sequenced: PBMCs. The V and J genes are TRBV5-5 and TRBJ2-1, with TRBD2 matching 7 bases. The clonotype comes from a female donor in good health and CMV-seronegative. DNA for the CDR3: TGTGCCAGCAGCCAAGGAGCGGGGACTTTCAATGAGCAGTTCTTC. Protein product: CASSQGAGTFNEQFF.